This T cell receptor (beta chain) was obtained from a study of CD8+ T cells in alopecia areata. For the study at large: Patients in the treated group were given tofacitinib by mouth, 5 to 10 mg twice a day. Study-wide points: A large proportion of expanded lesional clones were detected persisting in scalp and blood during tofacitinib.

Investigators isolated RNA and reverse transcribed it into cDNA to act as the sequencing template. Generated by immunoSEQ multiplex PCR, the TCRdb table keeps only in-frame clones and is missing some. The sample consists of 250,000 to 350,000 clones, 60% of them appearing once. This sample's treatment: oral pan-JAK inhibitor, 5-10 mg twice daily. As to this clone: As yet, its antigen is unknown.

The length of the CDR3 is 12 residues. Germline CDR1 and CDR2: SGHRS and YFSETQ. V lost 4 bases and J lost 6; bases outside the gene matches: 3. This chain joins TRBV5-1 and TRBJ2-7; TRBD1 matches at 8 bases. This clonotype was sampled from a human donor with alopecia areata. Sequenced here: CD4+ T cells sorted from blood, sampled around week 53, from a patient treated with tofacitinib. CDR3: CASSMTGAEQYF. The CDR3 region has the DNA TGCGCCAGCAGCATGACAGGGGCCGAGCAGTACTTC.